Reported below is one TCR beta chain. Its antigen is unknown. This clone may be a read error of a much larger clone one base away. This record belongs to a study of shared clonotypes between healthy human individuals (dated by TCRdb to 2018 to 2020). For the wider study: The cohort comprised a couple of women and three men aged 18 to 49 years. For each donor, CD4 naive and CD4 memory were each run on three plates, CD8 naive on two plates, and CD8 memory on one plate. To estimate repertoire size and how much clonotypes are shared between individuals, the study performed deep sequencing of blood TCR repertoires from a few healthy adults. To increase sequencing depth and limit assay-specific biases, different laboratories used diverse techniques to prepare libraries and sequence TCR repertoires. Leukapheresis yielded between about 0.94 and 10 billion PBMCs per donor. On the study overall, not on this receptor specifically: Clonotypes shared by all four sorted-subset donors showed higher generation probabilities than non-shared clonotypes. Based on pairwise subsampling, the degree of clonotype sharing among donors was expected to be affected by sequencing depth. Even with the large sequencing depth, rarefaction of the sorted-subset datasets indicated that sequencing was incomplete. Across a few donors, about 4.5% of naive CD4, 3% to 3.5% of naive CD8, approximately 2.5% of memory CD4, and about 0.4% of memory CD8 clonotypes were shared. Sampling was restricted to blood, and TCR repertoires in tissues likely differ from the TCR repertoires found in blood. Because the study included a small number of donors, the genetic and exposure-history diversity represented was limited. Larger estimated clonotype richness was generally found for naive subsets than for memory subsets.

V loses 5 bases, J loses 6 bases, and the germline ends lie 8 bases apart. The CDR3 contains 12 residues, cysteine and phenylalanine counted. Only the CDR3 part of the read is kept: 36 bases, read in frame from the first base. The germline V gene provides CDR1 SNHLY and CDR2 FYNNEI. Using the deep immunoSEQ assay, TCR CDR3 regions were amplified from genomic DNA by multiplex PCR. For each cell subset, the extracted genomic DNA was distributed evenly across all wells of several immunoSEQ 96-well plates, and each plate served as one replicate. Each replicate PCR for sorted subsets received approximately 200 ng genomic DNA, equal to about 29,000 T cell genomes. Purified libraries were measured with a Qubit 3.0 fluorometer, size-checked on a Bioanalyzer 2100, and measured again with the KAPA Library Quantification kit. Every immunoSEQ 96-well plate was sequenced on a dedicated single-read 150-cycle Illumina NextSeq 550 flow cell. The authors' pipeline ran thus. Because only junctional sequences without quality scores were contained in the immunoSEQ output, filtering matching that applied to full-length reads could not be performed. To assign V/J genes and CDR3, sequences were annotated using PyIR, a Python wrapper for IgBLAST v1.9, with IMGT germline references. Reads with weak V/J assignments (E-value above 1e-6), missing CDR3, stop codons, out-of-frame junctions, or ambiguous translated residues were removed. V3J clonotypes were defined as sequences sharing the same inferred V gene, J gene, and CDR3 amino acid sequence. To compute the percentage overlap between repertoires, the number of shared unique clonotypes was divided by the size of the smaller repertoire. Three approaches were used to assess repertoire richness: RTK rarefaction, the Chao1 estimator, and Recon v2.1 estimates of unobserved clonotypes. For all TCRbeta clonotypes obtained by the gDNA method from a handful of donors, generation probabilities were computed with OLGA. In TCRdb, the immuneACCESS table is reduced to in-frame sequences with V and J assigned. These tables do not hold every clone; where another copy was compared, an unresolved V gene accounts for under half, and the others remain unexplained. V, J and clone size reflect that table, while D and trimming were determined from the DNA. Counted in this sample were about 2.1 million clones; 85% to 95% of them appeared once. The top ten clonotypes cover more than 1.5% of the sample.

For the CD8 naive samples, CD45RO-negative cells were positively selected for CCR7, yielding a CD45RA+CCR7+ population from which TemRA cells were excluded. The donors were healthy, HIV-negative adults with no recently reported acute infections or vaccinations. Only Caucasian adults living in Nashville, Tennessee, USA were represented among the donors. Blood was obtained by leukapheresis, after which PBMCs were separated by Ficoll-Histopaque density gradient centrifugation and cryopreserved in liquid nitrogen vapor phase. Analytical flow cytometry was used to check the purity and quantity of every magnetically sorted T cell population. Genomic DNA was isolated from every sorted fraction and measured by UV absorbance on a Nanodrop 2000c.

Sequenced sample: naive CD8+ T cells from PBMCs. This sample's cell subset or site label indicates: CD45RA+CCR7+. The chain is made from TRBV2 and TRBJ2-1; TRBD1 is a possible D gene, resting on 6 matching bases. The receptor's source is a man aged 18 to 29 in good health. Some clones in this sample may be carry-over from other donors' samples. The CDR3 is CASSLGGNEQFF. The nucleotides read TGTGCCAGCAGTTTAGGGGGCAATGAGCAGTTCTTC.